Given below is one TCR beta chain in context. Its antigen is as yet unknown. This entry comes from a study of CXCR3-negative and CXCR3-positive naive CD8 T cells. A CD45RO-CCR7+CD27+CD95- profile was what naive CD8+ T cells displayed. Study outcomes and limitations: Similar levels of surface CD5 were seen between naive subsets; TCR strength was inferred from TRB CDR3 properties. Diversity was high in both naive subsets and much lower in memory cells. Relative to CXCR3-negative naive cells, CXCR3-positive naive cells had more hydrophobic TRB CDR3s.

The CDR3 has 17 amino acids. Per germline, CDR1 LGHNA and CDR2 YNFKEQ. The TRB libraries of cDNA were built by UMI-labeled 5' RACE. With the 5' RACE reads reprocessed, TCRdb shows one record per CDR3 protein and no DNA. The sample has fewer than 80,000 distinct CDR3 sequences; the top ten hold around 4%. Source material: naive CXCR3- CD8+ T cells from blood. The subset was: CD45RO-CCR7+CD27+CD95- naive CD8+ T cells lacking CXCR3 (TNR3-). The chain has TRBV4-2 and TRBJ2-7; TCRdb gives TRBD2 as the D gene, but with no DNA this cannot be confirmed. This receptor was identified in a human donor in good health. Some clones in this sample may be carry-over from other donors' samples. The CDR3 sequence: CASSQSLPDRGSYEQYF.